Listed below are T cell receptor beta chains from one sample, sequenced in a study of response to subunit inactivated influenza vaccine. TCRdb fed the RT-PCR reads into MiXCR, producing one record per CDR3 protein. The data contain 500,000 to 600,000 distinct CDR3 sequences, 14% of them singletons. The sequencing used PBMCs from blood, collected 11 to 12 days after vaccination. The receptors here all came from a man in his fifties or sixties who received an inactivated influenza vaccine. CDR3s include the opening cysteine and the closing phenylalanine or tryptophan. Each record gives: V gene, J gene, clone size, D gene, CDR3 DNA, CDR3 protein. D genes are given only for firm matches. The listing skips clone size in some rows; elsewhere it reads once, few, many or a size class.

v_call: TRBV5-1; j_call: TRBJ2-3; clone_size: NA; d_call: TRBD1; cdr3_nt: TGCGCCAGCAGACTCGACAGGGTTTGGGATACGCAGTATTTT; cdr3_aa: CASRLDRVWDTQYF
v_call: TRBV7-2; j_call: TRBJ1-5; clone_size: many; d_call: NA; cdr3_nt: TGTGCCAGCAGCTTATCGGGGACTAGCAATCAGCCCCAGCATTTT; cdr3_aa: CASSLSGTSNQPQHF
v_call: TRBV30; j_call: TRBJ2-5; clone_size: NA; d_call: NA; cdr3_nt: TGTGCCTGGAGTGTAGGGCAGTCAGAGACCCAGTACTTC; cdr3_aa: CAWSVGQSETQYF
v_call: TRBV24-1; j_call: TRBJ2-2; clone_size: few; d_call: NA; cdr3_nt: TGTGCCACCCAGGTTGGAGCCGGGGAGCTGTTTTTT; cdr3_aa: CATQVGAGELFF
v_call: TRBV12-3/TRBV12-4; j_call: TRBJ1-2; clone_size: few; d_call: NA; cdr3_nt: TGTGCCAGCAGTCCCTCACCATCCGGCGTCTATGGCTACACCTTC; cdr3_aa: CASSPSPSGVYGYTF
v_call: TRBV7-8; j_call: TRBJ2-3; clone_size: few; d_call: TRBD1; cdr3_nt: TGTGCCAGCAGCTTAGCCCTGACAGGGGCGCTAAAAAGCACAGATACGCAGTATTTT; cdr3_aa: CASSLALTGALKSTDTQYF
v_call: TRBV29-1; j_call: TRBJ2-3; clone_size: once; d_call: NA; cdr3_nt: TGCAGCGGACTGGAGACAGGCCCGGTCGAAGATACGCAGTATTTT; cdr3_aa: CSGLETGPVEDTQYF
v_call: TRBV7-2; j_call: TRBJ2-1; clone_size: NA; d_call: NA; cdr3_nt: TGTGCCAGCAGCCGTCATAGAGATGAGCAGTTCTTC; cdr3_aa: CASSRHRDEQFF
v_call: TRBV28; j_call: TRBJ1-6; clone_size: few; d_call: NA; cdr3_nt: TGTGCCAGCAGTCAATTGAACCTGGATTCACCCCTCCACTTT; cdr3_aa: CASSQLNLDSPLHF
v_call: TRBV20-1; j_call: TRBJ2-1; clone_size: NA; d_call: TRBD2; cdr3_nt: TGCAGTGCCGCCTCAGCCCGGGAGGGCTTCGGGGATGAGCAGTTCTTC; cdr3_aa: CSAASAREGFGDEQFF
v_call: TRBV3-1; j_call: TRBJ2-7; clone_size: few; d_call: TRBD1; cdr3_nt: TGTGCCAGCAGCCGCCTAGAGGGGGCGACCTACGAGCAGTACTTC; cdr3_aa: CASSRLEGATYEQYF
v_call: TRBV5-5; j_call: TRBJ2-5; clone_size: NA; d_call: TRBD2; cdr3_nt: TGTGCCAGCAGCTTGGGCCCTAGCGGGAGAGGGGGAGAGACCCAGTACTTC; cdr3_aa: CASSLGPSGRGGETQYF
v_call: TRBV6-2/TRBV6-3; j_call: TRBJ2-7; clone_size: few; d_call: NA; cdr3_nt: TGTGCCAGCAGTTACCTACACTCCTACGAGCAGTACTTC; cdr3_aa: CASSYLHSYEQYF
v_call: TRBV20-1; j_call: TRBJ2-1; clone_size: NA; d_call: NA; cdr3_nt: TGCAGTGCTAGAGAGGACTTGGTCGGGAACGCGAATGAGCAGTTCTTC; cdr3_aa: CSAREDLVGNANEQFF
v_call: TRBV6-4; j_call: TRBJ2-2; clone_size: NA; d_call: TRBD2; cdr3_nt: TGTGCCAGCAGTGTACGGGGGGGCCGCCACGGGGAGCTGTTTTTT; cdr3_aa: CASSVRGGRHGELFF
v_call: TRBV6-2/TRBV6-3; j_call: TRBJ2-6; clone_size: few; d_call: NA; cdr3_nt: TGTGCCAGCAGTTACTCCCTCTCGGGCGCCAACGTCCTGACTTTC; cdr3_aa: CASSYSLSGANVLTF
v_call: TRBV12-3/TRBV12-4; j_call: TRBJ2-5; clone_size: few; d_call: NA; cdr3_nt: TGTGCCAGCAGCCACGCGGACAGTTACCAAGAGACCCAGTACTTC; cdr3_aa: CASSHADSYQETQYF
v_call: TRBV9; j_call: TRBJ1-2; clone_size: NA; d_call: NA; cdr3_nt: TGTGCCAGCAGCGTAGAGGGCAGGACCTATGGCTACACCTTC; cdr3_aa: CASSVEGRTYGYTF
v_call: TRBV20-1; j_call: TRBJ1-4; clone_size: NA; d_call: NA; cdr3_nt: TGCAGTGCTCGGGGGAGAGGCAGTGAAAAACTGTTTTTT; cdr3_aa: CSARGRGSEKLFF
v_call: TRBV6-2/TRBV6-3; j_call: TRBJ2-4; clone_size: few; d_call: NA; cdr3_nt: TGTGCCAGCAGTTCTGAACAGGGTACCAAAAACATTCAGTACTTC; cdr3_aa: CASSSEQGTKNIQYF